This is a list of T cell receptor beta chains from one sample in a study of blood T cell repertoires in COVID-19. Libraries were prepared by immunoSEQ multiplex PCR; TCRdb keeps only in-frame clonotypes and omits some of them. Of over 350,000 clones listed, approximately 93% were seen once; the top ten hold about 0.78%. Sequenced material: PBMCs or T cells enriched from blood (not recorded which). These receptors came from a woman aged 40 to 50 who had been exposed to COVID-19. Both conserved end residues are part of each CDR3. D genes are given only for firm matches. The size entry is marked missing in some rows and otherwise reads once, few, many or a size class.

clone_size	d_call	j_call	v_call	cdr3_aa	cdr3_nt
-	TRBD1	TRBJ1-3	TRBV14	CASSQDRGYTIYF	TGTGCCAGCAGCCAAGACAGGGGGTACACCATATATTTT
-	TRBD2	TRBJ2-3	TRBV3-1/TRBV3-2	CASSRRGGSTDTQYF	TGTGCCAGCAGCAGGCGGGGGGGGAGCACAGATACGCAGTATTTT
-	-	TRBJ1-1	TRBV29-1	CSAPSGILGGAFF	TGCAGCGCTCCCTCAGGTATCCTTGGTGGGGCTTTCTTT
once	-	TRBJ1-5	TRBV5-6	CASSFLSQPQHF	TGTGCCAGCAGCTTTCTTAGTCAGCCCCAGCATTTT
-	TRBD1	TRBJ1-1	TRBV5-1	CASSSGQGTGTEAFF	TGCGCCAGCAGCTCAGGACAGGGGACGGGCACTGAAGCTTTCTTT
-	TRBD2	TRBJ2-3	TRBV30	CAWSGAGVTTDTQYF	TGTGCCTGGAGTGGAGCGGGAGTGACCACAGATACGCAGTATTTT
once	-	TRBJ1-6	TRBV6-4	CASSRGGLGDNSPLHF	TGTGCCAGCAGCCGGGGAGGTCTTGGGGATAATTCACCCCTCCACTTT
-	TRBD1	TRBJ1-1	TRBV10-2	CASSEVRQGSTEAFF	TGCGCCAGCAGTGAGGTGCGACAGGGGAGCACTGAAGCTTTCTTT
-	TRBD2	TRBJ2-1	TRBV30	CAWSGLAIRNEQFF	TGTGCCTGGAGTGGACTAGCAATTCGCAATGAGCAGTTCTTC
-	-	TRBJ1-6	TRBV7-2	CASSLVFSINSPLHF	TGTGCCAGCAGCTTAGTGTTCAGTATTAATTCACCCCTCCACTTT
-	-	TRBJ1-1	TRBV9	CASSPRLVTEAFF	TGTGCCAGCAGCCCTCGTCTTGTCACTGAAGCTTTCTTT
few	TRBD2	TRBJ2-2	TRBV5-6	CASSGGTSGRNTGELFF	TGTGCCAGCAGCGGAGGGACTAGCGGGAGGAACACCGGGGAGCTGTTTTTT
once	-	TRBJ1-1	TRBV5-1	CASSFRLNTEAFF	TGCGCCAGCAGCTTCCGGTTGAACACTGAAGCTTTCTTT
-	-	TRBJ1-3	TRBV15	CATSKTPGATGNTIYF	TGTGCCACCAGCAAAACTCCAGGGGCTACTGGAAACACCATATATTTT
-	TRBD1	TRBJ1-2	TRBV6-4	CASRMGQGAGGYTF	TGTGCCAGCAGAATGGGACAGGGAGCCGGGGGCTACACCTTC
-	-	TRBJ1-1	TRBV5-1	CASGARASLNTEAFF	TGCGCCAGTGGGGCCCGCGCCTCCCTGAACACTGAAGCTTTCTTT
once	-	TRBJ1-5	TRBV15	CATSRDQVEVHQPQHF	TGTGCCACCAGCAGAGATCAAGTGGAGGTCCATCAGCCCCAGCATTTT
-	-	TRBJ1-1	TRBV19	CASSNRVPEAFF	TGTGCCAGTAGCAACAGGGTCCCTGAAGCTTTCTTT
-	-	TRBJ2-5	TRBV20-1	CSASLETQYF	TGCAGTGCTAGTCTAGAGACCCAGTACTTC
-	-	TRBJ2-2	TRBV18	CASSPPGGRNTGELFF	TGTGCCAGCTCACCACCTGGGGGCCGGAACACCGGGGAGCTGTTTTTT
-	TRBD1	TRBJ1-1	TRBV9	CASSPRTGLSEAFF	TGTGCCAGCAGCCCCCGGACAGGGTTGAGTGAAGCTTTCTTT
-	TRBD1	TRBJ1-1	TRBV10-2	CASSEPPGQGVSSEAFF	TGCGCCAGCAGTGAGCCTCCGGGACAGGGGGTTTCAAGTGAAGCTTTCTTT
-	TRBD2	TRBJ2-1	TRBV7-6	CASSLAQFISGGARVDNEQFF	TGTGCCAGCAGCTTAGCGCAATTTATCAGCGGGGGGGCTAGGGTCGACAATGAGCAGTTCTTC
-	-	TRBJ1-2	TRBV2	CARNENYGYTF	TGTGCCAGAAACGAGAACTATGGCTACACCTTC
-	-	TRBJ2-7	TRBV7-8	CASSLGAWSLYEQYF	TGTGCCAGCAGCTTAGGGGCCTGGTCATTATACGAGCAGTACTTC
-	TRBD1	TRBJ2-7	TRBV25-1	CASSERQGAYEQYF	TGTGCCAGCAGTGAGAGACAGGGGGCCTACGAGCAGTACTTC
-	TRBD1	TRBJ2-2	TRBV7-2	CASSLEGALPGELFF	TGTGCCAGCAGCTTAGAGGGGGCGCTTCCCGGGGAGCTGTTTTTT
few	TRBD2	TRBJ2-6	TRBV19	CASSDGGSGVPGANVLTF	TGTGCCAGTAGTGACGGGGGGTCGGGAGTACCTGGGGCCAACGTCCTGACTTTC
few	-	TRBJ1-1	TRBV6-1	CASSEGWGKNTEAFF	TGTGCCAGCAGTGAAGGGTGGGGCAAGAACACTGAAGCTTTCTTT
-	TRBD1	TRBJ1-2	TRBV7-2	CASRYRGAYGYTF	TGTGCCAGCAGGTACAGGGGGGCCTATGGCTACACCTTC
-	-	TRBJ1-6	TRBV27	CASSHLGVSYNSPLHF	TGTGCCAGCAGCCACCTCGGGGTCTCCTATAATTCACCCCTCCACTTT
-	-	TRBJ1-2	TRBV24-1	CATSDPPRAGYTF	TGTGCCACCAGTGATCCGCCCAGGGCCGGCTACACCTTC
-	TRBD1	TRBJ2-1	TRBV10-3	CASRDSPYNEQFF	TGTGCCAGCCGGGACAGCCCTTACAATGAGCAGTTCTTC
-	-	TRBJ1-6	TRBV3-1/TRBV3-2	CASSQGQTRFSLHF	TGTGCCAGCAGCCAAGGACAGACCCGATTCTCCCTCCACTTT
-	-	TRBJ1-5	TRBV27	CASSAGGNQPQHF	TGTGCCAGCAGTGCAGGGGGCAATCAGCCCCAGCATTTT
few	-	TRBJ1-2	TRBV5-1	CASSLSRSTYGYTF	TGCGCCAGCAGCCTCTCGCGGAGTACCTATGGCTACACCTTC
-	-	TRBJ2-1	TRBV5-6	CASSSLAYNEQFF	TGTGCCAGCAGCTCACTTGCCTACAATGAGCAGTTCTTC
-	-	TRBJ1-2	TRBV27	CASSTGWYGYTF	TGTGCCAGCAGCACAGGGTGGTATGGCTACACCTTC
-	-	TRBJ2-1	TRBV7-2	CASSLGAGQPYNEQFF	TGTGCCAGCAGCTTAGGGGCAGGGCAACCTTACAATGAGCAGTTCTTC
-	-	TRBJ1-2	TRBV9	CASSVTVGGGNYGYTF	TGTGCCAGCAGCGTAACGGTGGGTGGCGGCAACTATGGCTACACCTTC
-	TRBD1	TRBJ2-2	TRBV11-2	CASSRDRGNTGELFF	TGTGCCAGCAGCCGGGACAGGGGAAACACCGGGGAGCTGTTTTTT
-	TRBD1	TRBJ1-4	TRBV7-2	CASSLGAGQLWEKLFF	TGTGCCAGCAGCTTAGGGGCGGGACAGCTGTGGGAAAAACTGTTTTTT
-	TRBD2	TRBJ2-2	TRBV5-1	CASSPPSGARSGELFF	TGCGCCAGCAGCCCGCCTAGCGGGGCTAGATCTGGGGAGCTGTTTTTT
-	TRBD1	TRBJ2-4	TRBV18	CASSRDSDIQYF	TGTGCCAGCTCACGGGACAGCGACATTCAGTACTTC
-	-	TRBJ1-1	TRBV25-1	CASSESWQGKHEAFF	TGTGCCAGCAGTGAATCATGGCAGGGGAAACATGAAGCTTTCTTT
-	TRBD2	TRBJ2-2	TRBV28	CASSYTSGMNTGELFF	TGTGCCAGCAGTTATACTAGCGGGATGAACACCGGGGAGCTGTTTTTT
-	-	TRBJ1-1	TRBV13	CASTVTFTGNTEAFF	TGTGCCAGCACCGTAACATTTACAGGGAACACTGAAGCTTTCTTT
-	TRBD2	TRBJ2-1	TRBV3-1/TRBV3-2	CASSKATSGGAYNEQFF	TGTGCCAGCAGCAAAGCTACTAGCGGGGGGGCCTACAATGAGCAGTTCTTC
-	TRBD1	TRBJ2-5	TRBV5-1	CASSTQGAVETQYF	TGCGCCAGCAGCACACAGGGGGCTGTGGAGACCCAGTACTTC
-	TRBD1	TRBJ2-6	TRBV24-1	CATSDSTGGSGANVLTF	TGTGCCACCAGTGATTCGACAGGGGGCTCTGGGGCCAACGTCCTGACTTTC